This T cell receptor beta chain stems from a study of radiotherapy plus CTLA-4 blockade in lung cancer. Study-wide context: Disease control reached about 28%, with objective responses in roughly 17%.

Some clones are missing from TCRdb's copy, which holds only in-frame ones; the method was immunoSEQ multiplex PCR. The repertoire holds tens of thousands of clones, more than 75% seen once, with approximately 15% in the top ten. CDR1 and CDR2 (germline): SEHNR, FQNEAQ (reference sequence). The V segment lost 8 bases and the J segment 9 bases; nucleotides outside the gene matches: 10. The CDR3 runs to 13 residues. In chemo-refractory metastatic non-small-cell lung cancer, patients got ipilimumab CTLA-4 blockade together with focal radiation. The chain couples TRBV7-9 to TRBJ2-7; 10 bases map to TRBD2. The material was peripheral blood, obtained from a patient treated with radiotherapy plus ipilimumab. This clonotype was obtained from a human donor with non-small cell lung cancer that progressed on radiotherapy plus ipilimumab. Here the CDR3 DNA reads TGTGCCAGCTTCCCCCTAGCGGGAGATAGGCAGTACTTC. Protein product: CASFPLAGDRQYF.